This T cell receptor (beta chain) was identified in a study of preoperative IRX-2 immunotherapy in early breast cancer. The table lists this clone with a few counts. The CDR3 is 14 amino acids. Germline CDR1 is MNHGY and CDR2 is SAAAGT. J lost 0 bases, V lost 5 bases, and 4 bases had no gene match. Sequencing used immunoSEQ multiplex PCR; TCRdb keeps in-frame clones, though not all of them. The sample holds roughly 99,000 clones, just over 85% seen once. Treatment meaning: preoperative locoregional IRX-2 cytokine immunotherapy. Preoperative locoregional IRX-2 cytokine immunotherapy was tested in the phase Ib source study.

The chain is built from TRBV6-8 and TRBJ2-7; 7 bases are shared with TRBD1. The sequence was collected from a human donor with breast cancer. The sequencing here drew on tumor tissue, taken after IRX-2 immunotherapy. The chain's CDR3 is CASSSRDSSYEQYF. The CDR3 nucleotides read TGTGCCAGCAGTAGTCGGGACAGCTCCTACGAGCAGTACTTC.